Sequencing of this T cell receptor (beta chain) was carried out in a study of cytomegalovirus exposure and HLA in healthy donors. V gave up 4 bases and J gave up 1 base, with 11 bases separating them. This CDR3 contains 14 residues. CDR1 is LGHNA and CDR2 is YNFKEQ in the germline V gene. Vbeta (60) and Jbeta (13) primers were used in the PCR. Libraries were prepared by immunoSEQ multiplex PCR; TCRdb keeps only in-frame clonotypes and omits some of them. The sample shows 150,000 to 180,000 clones, roughly 80% of them seen only once. The study, taken as a whole, reports: Earlier analysis found most TCR beta V segments productive about 87% or about 30% of the time. Sequencing depth roughly uniform across donors was assumed in presence/absence analyses. In a later analysis, most CMV-associated TCR beta chains appeared HLA-restricted.

Donors consisted of healthy bone marrow donors. Details on this clone: Its target is unknown.

The receptor was derived from a woman in her thirties or forties in good health and CMV-seronegative. Sequencing was performed on PBMCs. J is TRBJ2-7 and V is TRBV4-2, with D tentatively TRBD2 (5 bases). This chain's CDR3 is CASSPGVHSYEQYF. DNA of the CDR3: TGTGCCAGCAGCCCCGGGGTCCATTCCTACGAGCAGTACTTC.